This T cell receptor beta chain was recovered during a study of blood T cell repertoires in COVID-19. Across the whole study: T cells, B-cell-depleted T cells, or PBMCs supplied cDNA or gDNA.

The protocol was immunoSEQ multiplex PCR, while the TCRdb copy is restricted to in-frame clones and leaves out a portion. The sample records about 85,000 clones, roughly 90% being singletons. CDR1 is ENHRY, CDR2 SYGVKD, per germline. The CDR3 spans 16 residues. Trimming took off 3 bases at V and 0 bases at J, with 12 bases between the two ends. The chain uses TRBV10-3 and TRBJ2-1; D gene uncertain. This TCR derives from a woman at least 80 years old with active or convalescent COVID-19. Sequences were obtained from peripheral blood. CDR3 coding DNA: TGTGCCATCAGTGAAGCTAGTCCTAGCTCCTACAATGAGCAGTTCTTC. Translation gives CAISEASPSSYNEQFF.